This T cell receptor (beta chain) is drawn from a study of blood T cell repertoires in COVID-19. At the level of the study: The samples span acute and convalescent COVID-19 from the United States, Italy and Spain.

The CDR3 spans 15 residues. Germline V gives CDR1 MGHDK, CDR2 SYGVNS. Trimming stripped 3 bases from V and 1 base from J, with 12 bases between. Participants had their cohort set by participant-reported clinical history. Two consecutive negative NP/OP PCR tests, clearance, or resolved symptoms defined Cohort 3 recovery. In the authors' workflow: Estimation of nucleated cell counts relied on the amplification of reference gene primers. Measured with immunoSEQ multiplex PCR; TCRdb has only the in-frame clones, and not every one. V and J calls and clone size are those listed in that table; D and trimming were worked out from the DNA. The sample consists of under 250,000 clones, about nine tenths of them appearing once. This clone was seen once.

The chain employs TRBV25-1 and TRBJ1-1, with D maybe TRBD1 (5 bases). The receptor was isolated from a man in his forties who had recovered from COVID-19. The sequenced sample consisted of PBMCs or T cells enriched from blood (not recorded which). CDR3 bases: TGTGCCAGCAGTGATTCAGGGTTTGGGAACACTGAAGCTTTCTTT. Amino acids: CASSDSGFGNTEAFF.